Shown below are 20 T cell receptor beta chains from a single sample sequenced in a study of cytomegalovirus exposure and HLA in healthy donors (dated by TCRdb to 2016 to 2017). Library generation was performed with the immunoSEQ multiplex PCR assay. For the multiplex PCR, a mixture combining 60 forward primers for TCR Vbeta segments and 13 reverse primers for TCR Jbeta segments was used. Entries here come from immuneACCESS through TCRdb and include only in-frame sequences with V and J called. Some clones fail to appear in such tables; in the studies checked, an unresolved V gene covers under half of the shortfall, and the cause of the remainder is unknown. For this sample the table gives roughly 150,000 clones, of which about three fifths were detected only once. About 2.9% of the sample goes to the ten largest clones. The sample was PBMCs. All receptors derive from a woman aged 25 to 45 in good health and CMV-seropositive.

This clone is a singleton in its sample. This chain connects TRBV13 to TRBJ2-5; 11 bases align to TRBD2. The end of the DNA fits TRBJ2-7 better, so the J call may be wrong. This CDR3 contains 15 residues. Germline lookup yields CDR1 PRHDT and CDR2 FYEKMQ (reference sequence). CDR3 in DNA: TGTGCCAGCAGCGGTGGGACTAGCGGAACCTACGAGCAGTACTTC. As protein: CASSGGTSGTYEQYF.

J is TRBJ1-1 and V is TRBV11-3, with D perhaps matching TRBD1 (5 bases). The ends were cut back, 0 bases at V and 0 bases at J, with 11 bases in the middle. CDR1 is SGHNT and CDR2 is YENEEA in the germline V gene. CDR3 size: 16 residues. DNA for the CDR3: TGTGCCAGCAGCTTAGAAAAGGGCAGGGTGAACACTGAAGCTTTCTTT. Amino acids: CASSLEKGRVNTEAFF.

The chain uses TRBV28 and TRBJ2-4; TRBD1 aligns across 12 bases. CDR1 is MDHEN and CDR2 is SYDVKM in the germline V gene. The CDR3 extends over 15 amino acids. V shed 3 bases and J 7 bases; nucleotides not matched to a gene: 4. This CDR3 is CASSFRGQGANIQYF. CDR3 sequence (DNA): TGTGCCAGCAGTTTTCGGGGACAGGGGGCTAACATTCAGTACTTC.

This chain uses TRBV2 with TRBJ2-7; TRBD2 aligns across 7 bases. The CDR3 spans 14 residues. Trimming removed 4 bases from V and 7 bases from J; junction bases left unmatched: 10. Germline V lookup: CDR1 SNHLY, CDR2 FYNNEI. The CDR3 region is CASSVSGREGEQYF. Written as DNA, the CDR3 is TGTGCCAGCAGTGTCTCGGGGAGGGAGGGGGAGCAGTACTTC.

CDR3 in DNA: TGTGCCAGCCAAACTAGATACTCCTACGAGCAGTACTTC. Translation gives CASQTRYSYEQYF. This rearrangement joins TRBV28 to TRBJ2-7, with D possibly matching TRBD2 (5 bases). This CDR3 contains 13 residues. Deletions cut 8 bases from V and 0 bases from J, with 11 bases between. Germline loops: CDR1 MDHEN, CDR2 SYDVKM.

The chain recombines TRBV27 with TRBJ1-2; TRBD1 agrees at 9 bases. The junction had 8 bases not matched to a gene; V was cut back by 10 bases and J by 2 bases. The CDR3 spans 14 residues. Germline loops: CDR1 MNHEY, CDR2 SMNVEV (reference sequence). CDR3 sequence reads: CATRQGGVNYGYTF. The CDR3 region has the DNA TGTGCCACCAGACAGGGGGGAGTGAACTATGGCTACACCTTC.

This chain joins TRBV28 and TRBJ2-5, with a possible D match to TRBD2 (7 bases). CDR1 and CDR2 from the germline V gene are MDHEN and SYDVKM. V was pared by 10 bases and J by 9 bases, with 24 bases between. The CDR3 sequence is 14 residues long. In DNA form, the CDR3 reads TGTGCCACAGCGGGACATCCGGATCCCGTTGCCCAGTACTTC. Translated: CATAGHPDPVAQYF.

The chain combines TRBV10-3 with TRBJ1-2, with TRBD1 matching 8 bases. The germline CDR1 and CDR2 sequences are ENHRY and SYGVKD. The CDR3 runs to 15 residues. V shed 7 bases, J shed 6 bases, and the junction held 13 bases outside the gene matches. CDR3 nucleotide sequence: TGTGCCATCAATGACCCGGACAGGGAAAAGGATGGCTACACCTTC. It codes for CAINDPDREKDGYTF.

This clone was seen a handful of times. This chain joins TRBV28 and TRBJ2-2, with D tentatively TRBD2 (6 bases). Per the germline V gene, CDR1 is MDHEN and CDR2 is SYDVKM. The CDR3 covers 16 residues. V was trimmed by 0 bases and J by 6 bases, leaving 14 bases between them. The CDR3 DNA sequence: TGTGCCAGCAGTTTATGGGCGGGGAAGGGGCCCGGGGAGCTGTTTTTT. Amino acid sequence: CASSLWAGKGPGELFF.

The chain employs TRBV5-1 and TRBJ2-2, with 7 bases lining up with TRBD1. This CDR3 contains 15 residues. V lost 4 bases and J lost 1; bases outside the gene matches: 4. In germline, CDR1 is SGHRS, CDR2 YFSETQ. The CDR3 nucleotides are TGCGCCAGCAGCCTCCGGACAGGGAACACCGGGGAGCTGTTTTTT. Translation: CASSLRTGNTGELFF. Filled out from reference TRBV5-1 and TRBJ2-2, the complete variable domain reads KAGVTQTPRYLIKTRGQQVTLSCSPISGHRSVSWYQQTPGQGLQFLFEYFSETQRNKGNFPGRFSGRQFSNSRSEMNVSTLELGDSALYLCASSLRTGNTGELFFGEGSRLTVL.

The chain is built from TRBV5-1 and TRBJ1-2, with D maybe TRBD1 (6 bases). With 4 bases removed from V and 1 base from J, the gap between germline ends came to 20 bases. This CDR3 region has 17 residues. From germline, CDR1 is SGHRS and CDR2 YFSETQ. The CDR3 here is CASSPLTGGMINYGYTF. CDR3 sequence (DNA): TGCGCCAGCAGCCCGTTGACAGGTGGGATGATTAACTATGGCTACACCTTC.

This chain connects TRBV10-2 to TRBJ2-2, with D maybe TRBD1 (6 bases). The CDR3 is made up of 19 amino acids. Trimming took 6 bases from V and 2 from J, leaving 25 bases between them. Germline CDR1 reads WSHSY; CDR2 reads SAAADI. The CDR3 loop is CASSPICCGGKSNTGELFF. The CDR3 coding sequence is TGCGCCAGCAGCCCGATTTGTTGTGGGGGCAAGTCTAACACCGGGGAGCTGTTTTTT.

The V and J genes are TRBV5-1 and TRBJ2-5; perhaps TRBD1 as D (6 bases). The J call may be faulty, since TRBJ2-7 better matches the DNA end. CDR3 length: 14 amino acids. Germline V CDR1 and CDR2: SGHRS, YFSETQ. CDR3 DNA sequence: TGCGCCAGCAGCTTGGGATACCCAGGGGACGAGCAGTACTTC. Residues: CASSLGYPGDEQYF.

J is TRBJ1-1 and V is TRBV7-8; 7 bases align to TRBD1. There are 14 residues in the CDR3. The trim removed 2 bases at V and 7 bases at J, leaving 7 bases unmatched. Per the germline V gene, CDR1 is SGHVS and CDR2 is FQNEAQ. CDR3 sequence reads: CASSLKGAKYEAFF. CDR3 DNA: TGTGCCAGCAGCTTAAAGGGGGCTAAGTATGAAGCTTTCTTT.

The V gene is TRBV27, the J gene TRBJ2-5; D call uncertain. This CDR3 contains 14 residues. Germline V gives CDR1 MNHEY, CDR2 SMNVEV (reference sequence). The V gene lost 5 bases and the J gene lost 0 bases, with 10 bases spanning the gap. The CDR3 region is CASSTSVYQETQYF. The CDR3 DNA follows: TGTGCCAGCAGTACGTCAGTGTACCAAGAGACCCAGTACTTC.

Only a few counts were recorded for this clone. The chain employs TRBV5-8 and TRBJ1-2; D is possibly TRBD1 (5 bases). The CDR3 has 14 amino acids. V was pared by 7 bases and J by 0 bases, with 13 bases between. Germline V gene data show CDR1 as SGHTS and CDR2 as YDEGEE. The chain's CDR3 is CASSRGHPNYGYTF. CDR3 DNA: TGTGCCAGCTCGCGTGGACACCCTAACTATGGCTACACCTTC.

V usage is TRBV4-2 and J usage is TRBJ2-1; 9 bases are a match to TRBD2. The CDR3 spans 15 residues. V gave up 4 bases and J gave up 2 bases; unmatched junction bases: 3. Looked up from germline, CDR1 is LGHNA and CDR2 is YNFKEQ. For the CDR3, the DNA is TGTGCCAGCAGCCCAGCTAGCGGGACCTACAATGAGCAGTTCTTC. Protein product: CASSPASGTYNEQFF.

The rearrangement joins TRBV28 to TRBJ2-7; D uncertain. There are 16 residues in the CDR3. Looked up from germline, CDR1 is MDHEN and CDR2 is SYDVKM. Deletions cut 5 bases from V and 0 bases from J, with 17 bases between. This chain's CDR3 is CASSTRPLMSSYEQYF. The DNA of the CDR3 is TGTGCCAGCAGTACTCGTCCCCTAATGAGCTCCTACGAGCAGTACTTC.

V is TRBV18 and J is TRBJ2-5; D perhaps matches TRBD2 (5 bases). The length of the CDR3 is 15 residues. V shed 3 bases and J shed 2 bases, with 13 bases lying between them. CDR1 KGHSH and CDR2 LQKENI come from the germline V gene. CDR3 nucleotides: TGTGCCAGCTCACCCGGACTCGAACTGCAAGAGACCCAGTACTTC. Its protein product is CASSPGLELQETQYF.

The table lists this clone with a count of one. The gene calls are TRBV6-1 and TRBJ2-4; unclear D gene. This CDR3 has 15 residues. Germline CDR1 is MNHNS and CDR2 is SASEGT. Trimming cost V 2 bases and J 0 bases, with 8 bases left between them. CDR3 region: CASSEWALAKNIQYF. The CDR3 coding sequence is TGTGCCAGCAGTGAATGGGCGCTAGCCAAAAACATTCAGTACTTC.